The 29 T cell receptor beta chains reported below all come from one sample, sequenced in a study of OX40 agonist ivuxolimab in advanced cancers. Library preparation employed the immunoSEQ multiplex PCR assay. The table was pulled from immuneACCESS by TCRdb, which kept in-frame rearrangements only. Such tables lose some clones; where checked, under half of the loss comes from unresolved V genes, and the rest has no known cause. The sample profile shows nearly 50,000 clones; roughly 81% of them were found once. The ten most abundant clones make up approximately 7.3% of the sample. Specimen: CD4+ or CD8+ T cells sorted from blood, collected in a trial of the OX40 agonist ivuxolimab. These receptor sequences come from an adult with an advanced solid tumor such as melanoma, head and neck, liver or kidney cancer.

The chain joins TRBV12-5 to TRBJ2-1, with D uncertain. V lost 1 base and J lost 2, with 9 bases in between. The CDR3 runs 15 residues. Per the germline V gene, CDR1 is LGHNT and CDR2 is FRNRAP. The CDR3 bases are TGTGCTAGTGGTTTGGAGGTGGGCGCCTACAATGAGCAGTTCTTC. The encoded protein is CASGLEVGAYNEQFF.

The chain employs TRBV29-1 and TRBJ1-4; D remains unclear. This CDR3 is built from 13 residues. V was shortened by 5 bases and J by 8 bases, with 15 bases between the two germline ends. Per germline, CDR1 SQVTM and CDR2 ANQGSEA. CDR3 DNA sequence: TGCAGCGTTTTTTCACACATAAGCGAAAAACTGTTTTTT. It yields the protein CSVFSHISEKLFF.

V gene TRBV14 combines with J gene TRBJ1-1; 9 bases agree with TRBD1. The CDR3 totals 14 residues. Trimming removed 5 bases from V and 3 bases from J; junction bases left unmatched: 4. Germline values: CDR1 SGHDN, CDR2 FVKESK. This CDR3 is CASSTRDRDTEAFF. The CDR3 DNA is TGTGCCAGCAGCACCCGGGACAGGGACACTGAAGCTTTCTTT.

The CDR3 sequence: CSVMGPNRAGTEAFF. The CDR3 DNA sequence: TGCAGCGTTATGGGCCCTAACAGGGCTGGCACTGAAGCTTTCTTT. The chain uses TRBV29-1 and TRBJ1-1; perhaps TRBD1 as D (6 bases). Trimming removed 5 bases from V and 4 bases from J, with 20 bases in between. The germline V gene has CDR1 SQVTM and CDR2 ANQGSEA. The CDR3 contains 15 residues. The full variable domain, rest sourced from reference TRBV29-1 and TRBJ1-1, is SAVISQKPSRDICQRGTSLTIQCQVDSQVTMMFWYRQQPGQSLTLIATANQGSEATYESGFVIDKFPISRPNLTFSTLTVSNMSPEDSSIYLCSVMGPNRAGTEAFFGQGTRLTVV.

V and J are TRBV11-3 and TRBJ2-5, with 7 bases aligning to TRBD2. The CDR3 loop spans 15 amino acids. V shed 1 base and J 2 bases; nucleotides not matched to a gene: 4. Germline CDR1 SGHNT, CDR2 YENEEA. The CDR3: CASSLGAGAQETQYF. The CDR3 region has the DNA TGTGCCAGCAGCTTAGGGGCGGGAGCACAAGAGACCCAGTACTTC.

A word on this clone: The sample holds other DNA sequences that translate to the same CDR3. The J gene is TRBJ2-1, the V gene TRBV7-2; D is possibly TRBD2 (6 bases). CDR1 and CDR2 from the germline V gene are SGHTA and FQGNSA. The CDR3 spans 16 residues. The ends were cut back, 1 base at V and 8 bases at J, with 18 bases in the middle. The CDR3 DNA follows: TGTGCCAGCAGCTTAGTCGGTAGCGGAGATGCTGATGAGCAGTTCTTC. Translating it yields CASSLVGSGDADEQFF.

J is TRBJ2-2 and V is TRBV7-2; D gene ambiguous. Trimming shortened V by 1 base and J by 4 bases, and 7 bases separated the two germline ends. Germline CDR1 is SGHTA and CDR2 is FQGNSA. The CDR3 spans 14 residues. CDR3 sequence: CASSLVQITGELFF. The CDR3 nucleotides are TGTGCCAGCAGCTTAGTCCAGATCACCGGGGAGCTGTTTTTT.

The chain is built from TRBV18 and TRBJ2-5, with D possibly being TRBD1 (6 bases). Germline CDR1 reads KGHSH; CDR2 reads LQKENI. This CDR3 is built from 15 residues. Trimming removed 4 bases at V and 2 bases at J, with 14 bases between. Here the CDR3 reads CASSLRTVSQETQYF. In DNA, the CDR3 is TGTGCCAGCTCACTCAGGACAGTTTCGCAAGAGACCCAGTACTTC.

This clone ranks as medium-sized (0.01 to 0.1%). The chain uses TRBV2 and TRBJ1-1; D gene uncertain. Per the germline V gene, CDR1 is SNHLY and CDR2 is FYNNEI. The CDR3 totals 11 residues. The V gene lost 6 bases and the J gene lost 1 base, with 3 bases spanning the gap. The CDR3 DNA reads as TGTGCCAGCAGCAAGAACACTGAAGCTTTCTTT. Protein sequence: CASSKNTEAFF.

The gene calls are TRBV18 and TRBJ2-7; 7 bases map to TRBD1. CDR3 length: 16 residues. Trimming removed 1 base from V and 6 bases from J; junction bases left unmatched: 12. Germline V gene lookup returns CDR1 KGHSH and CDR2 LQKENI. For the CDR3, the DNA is TGTGCCAGCTCACCACAGGCCGAGGGGGCGGTTGGCGAGCAGTACTTC. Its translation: CASSPQAEGAVGEQYF.

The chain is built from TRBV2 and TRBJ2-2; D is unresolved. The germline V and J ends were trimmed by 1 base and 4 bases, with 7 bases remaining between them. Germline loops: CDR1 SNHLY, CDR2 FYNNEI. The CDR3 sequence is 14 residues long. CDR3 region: CASSEVSGTGELFF. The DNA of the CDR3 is TGTGCCAGCAGTGAAGTTTCGGGCACCGGGGAGCTGTTTTTT.

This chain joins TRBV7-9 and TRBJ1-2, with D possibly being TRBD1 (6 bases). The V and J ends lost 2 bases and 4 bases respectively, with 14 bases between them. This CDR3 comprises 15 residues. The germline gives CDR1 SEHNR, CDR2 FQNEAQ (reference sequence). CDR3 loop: CASSLRNRASYGYTF. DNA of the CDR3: TGTGCCAGCAGCTTAAGGAACAGGGCATCCTATGGCTACACCTTC. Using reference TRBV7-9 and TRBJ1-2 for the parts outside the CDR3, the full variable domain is DTGVSQNPRHKITKRGQNVTFRCDPISEHNRLYWYRQTLGQGPEFLTYFQNEAQLEKSRLLSDRFSAERPKGSFSTLEIQRTEQGDSAMYLCASSLRNRASYGYTFGSGTRLTVV.

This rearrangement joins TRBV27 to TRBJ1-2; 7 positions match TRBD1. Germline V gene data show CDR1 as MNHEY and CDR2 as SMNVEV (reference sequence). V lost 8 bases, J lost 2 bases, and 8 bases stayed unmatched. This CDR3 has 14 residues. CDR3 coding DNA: TGTGCCAGCGCAAACCAGGGGGGCAACTATGGCTACACCTTC. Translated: CASANQGGNYGYTF.

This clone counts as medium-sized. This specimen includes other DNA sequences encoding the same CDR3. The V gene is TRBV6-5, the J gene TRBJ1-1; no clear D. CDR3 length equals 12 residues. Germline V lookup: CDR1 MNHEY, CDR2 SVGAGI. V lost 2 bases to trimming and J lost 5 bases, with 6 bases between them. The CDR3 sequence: CASSYGGTEAFF. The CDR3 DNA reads TGTGCCAGCAGTTACGGAGGGACTGAAGCTTTCTTT.

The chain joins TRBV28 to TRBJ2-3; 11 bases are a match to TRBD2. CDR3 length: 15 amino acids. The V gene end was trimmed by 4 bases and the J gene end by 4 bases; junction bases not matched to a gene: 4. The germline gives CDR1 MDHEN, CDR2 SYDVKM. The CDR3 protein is CASSSLAGGSDTQYF. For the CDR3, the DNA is TGTGCCAGCAGTTCCCTAGCGGGAGGATCAGATACGCAGTATTTT. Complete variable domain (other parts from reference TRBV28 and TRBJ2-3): DVKVTQSSRYLVKRTGEKVFLECVQDMDHENMFWYRQDPGLGLRLIYFSYDVKMKEKGDIPEGYSVSREKKERFSLILESASTNQTSMYLCASSSLAGGSDTQYFGPGTRLTVL.

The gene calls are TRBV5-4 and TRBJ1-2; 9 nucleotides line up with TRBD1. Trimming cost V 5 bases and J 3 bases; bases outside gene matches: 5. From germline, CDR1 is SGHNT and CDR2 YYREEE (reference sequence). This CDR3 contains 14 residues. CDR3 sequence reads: CASSQWTGDYGYTF. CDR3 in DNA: TGTGCCAGCAGTCAATGGACAGGGGACTATGGCTACACCTTC.

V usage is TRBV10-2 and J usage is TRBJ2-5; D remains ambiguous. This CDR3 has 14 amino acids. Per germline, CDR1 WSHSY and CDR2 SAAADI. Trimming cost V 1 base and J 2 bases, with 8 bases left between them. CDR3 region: CASSEYSRQETQYF. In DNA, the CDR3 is TGCGCCAGCAGTGAGTATTCCAGACAAGAGACCCAGTACTTC.

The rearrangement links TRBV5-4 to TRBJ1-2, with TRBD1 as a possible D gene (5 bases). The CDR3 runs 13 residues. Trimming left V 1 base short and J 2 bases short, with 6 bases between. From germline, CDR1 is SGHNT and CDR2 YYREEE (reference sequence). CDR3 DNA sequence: TGTGCCAGCAGCTTGCAGGGAAACTATGGCTACACCTTC. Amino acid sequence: CASSLQGNYGYTF. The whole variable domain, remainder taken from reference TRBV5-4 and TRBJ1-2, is ETGVTQSPTHLIKTRGQQVTLRCSSQSGHNTVSWYQQALGQGPQFIFQYYREEENGRGNFPPRFSGLQFPNYSSELNVNALELDDSALYLCASSLQGNYGYTFGSGTRLTVV.

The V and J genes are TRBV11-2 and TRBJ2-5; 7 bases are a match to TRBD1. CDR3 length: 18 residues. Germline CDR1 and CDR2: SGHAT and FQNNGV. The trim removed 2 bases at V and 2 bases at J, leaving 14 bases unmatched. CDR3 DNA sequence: TGTGCCAGCAGCTTAAGGTGGGTCGGGACAGAGTCACAAGAGACCCAGTACTTC. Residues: CASSLRWVGTESQETQYF.

The CDR3 is CATTGGGSAGNTIYF. The CDR3 DNA follows: TGTGCCACCACGGGAGGGGGTTCGGCGGGAAACACCATATATTTT. This sequence joins TRBV10-3 and TRBJ1-3; possible D gene TRBD1, 6 bases. CDR3 length: 15 amino acids. V was shortened by 10 bases and J by 4 bases, with 20 bases between the two germline ends. Germline V lookup: CDR1 ENHRY, CDR2 SYGVKD.

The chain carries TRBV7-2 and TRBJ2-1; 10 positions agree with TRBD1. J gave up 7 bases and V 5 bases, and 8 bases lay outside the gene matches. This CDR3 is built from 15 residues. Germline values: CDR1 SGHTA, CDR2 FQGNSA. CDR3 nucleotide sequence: TGTGCCAGCAGCCCGGACAGGGGGTTTGTAAATGAGCAGTTCTTC. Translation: CASSPDRGFVNEQFF.

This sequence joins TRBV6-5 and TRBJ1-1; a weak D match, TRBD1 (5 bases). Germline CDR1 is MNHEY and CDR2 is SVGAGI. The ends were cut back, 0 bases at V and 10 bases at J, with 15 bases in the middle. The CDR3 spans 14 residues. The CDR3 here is CASSYSKTDLGAFF. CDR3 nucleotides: TGTGCCAGCAGTTACTCGAAGACAGATCTGGGAGCTTTCTTT.

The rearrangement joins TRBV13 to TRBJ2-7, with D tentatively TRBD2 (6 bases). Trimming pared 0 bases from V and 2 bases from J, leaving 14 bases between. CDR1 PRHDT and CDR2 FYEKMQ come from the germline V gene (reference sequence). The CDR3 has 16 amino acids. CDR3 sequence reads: CASSLGHTSWAYEQYF. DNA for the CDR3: TGTGCCAGCAGCTTAGGCCATACTAGCTGGGCCTACGAGCAGTACTTC.

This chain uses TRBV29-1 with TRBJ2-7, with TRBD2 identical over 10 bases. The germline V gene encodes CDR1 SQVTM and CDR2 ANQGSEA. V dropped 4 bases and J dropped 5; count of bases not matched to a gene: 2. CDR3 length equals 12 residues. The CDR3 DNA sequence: TGCAGCGTTGGACTAGCGGGTGACGAGCAGTACTTC. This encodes CSVGLAGDEQYF.

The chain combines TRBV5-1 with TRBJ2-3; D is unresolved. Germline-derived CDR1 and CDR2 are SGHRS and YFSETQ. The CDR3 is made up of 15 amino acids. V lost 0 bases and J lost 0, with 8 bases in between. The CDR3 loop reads CASSLAWGSTDTQYF. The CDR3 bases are TGCGCCAGCAGCTTGGCATGGGGAAGCACAGATACGCAGTATTTT.

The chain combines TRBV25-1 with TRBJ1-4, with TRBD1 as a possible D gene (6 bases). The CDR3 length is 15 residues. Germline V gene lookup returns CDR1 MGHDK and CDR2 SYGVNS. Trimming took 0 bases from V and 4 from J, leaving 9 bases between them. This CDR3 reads CASSEYGGGNEKLFF. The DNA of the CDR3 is TGTGCCAGCAGTGAATATGGGGGCGGTAATGAAAAACTGTTTTTT. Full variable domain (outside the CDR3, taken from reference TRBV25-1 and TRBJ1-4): EADIYQTPRYLVIGTGKKITLECSQTMGHDKMYWYQQDPGMELHLIHYSYGVNSTEKGDLSSESTVSRIRTEHFPLTLESARPSHTSQYLCASSEYGGGNEKLFFGSGTQLSVL.

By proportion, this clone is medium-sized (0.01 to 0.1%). The CDR3: CASSLFSGSQGEQYF. The CDR3 nucleotides are TGCGCCAGCAGCTTGTTTTCCGGGTCCCAGGGGGAGCAGTACTTC. The chain employs TRBV5-1 and TRBJ2-7, with D tentatively TRBD1 (6 bases). With 1 base removed from V and 7 bases from J, the gap between germline ends came to 18 bases. Germline V gives CDR1 SGHRS, CDR2 YFSETQ. This CDR3 is built from 15 residues.

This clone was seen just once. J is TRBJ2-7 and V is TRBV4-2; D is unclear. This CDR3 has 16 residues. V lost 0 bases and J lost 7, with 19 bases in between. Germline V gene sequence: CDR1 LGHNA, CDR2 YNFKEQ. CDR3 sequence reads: CASSQDTSVGFREQYF. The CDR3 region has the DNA TGTGCCAGCAGCCAAGATACGTCTGTGGGCTTTCGTGAGCAGTACTTC.

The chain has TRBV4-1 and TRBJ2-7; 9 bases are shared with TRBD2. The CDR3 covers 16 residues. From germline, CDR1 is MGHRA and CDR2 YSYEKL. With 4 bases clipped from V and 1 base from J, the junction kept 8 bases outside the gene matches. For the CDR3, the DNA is TGCGCCAGCAGCCGTTTCGGGACTAGCAGATCCTACGAGCAGTACTTC. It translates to CASSRFGTSRSYEQYF.